A single sample is the source of the 20 T cell receptor beta chains below, sequenced in a study of post-analysis software for immune sequencing data. Their antigens are not known. General observations from the study: Four or five TRBV segments, including TRBV5-6, TRBV5-1 and TRBV20-1, were more frequent in patients than controls.

Unique molecular identifiers were built into the TCR beta cDNA libraries. Each CDR3 protein is one row after TCRdb ran MiXCR on the PCR reads. The repertoire holds fewer than 900,000 distinct CDR3 sequences, 35% to 55% seen once, with just under 5% in the top ten. Material for sequencing was blood. The receptors originated from a girl between 10 and 17 years old with multiple sclerosis.

This clonotype was detected a few times. This chain links TRBV12-3 or TRBV12-4 with TRBJ1-5, with 9 bases matching TRBD1. The CDR3 runs to 18 residues. V was clipped by 5 bases and J by 7 bases; unmatched bases: 18. The CDR3 here is CASSPTTYRGPRQQPQHF. The CDR3 region has the DNA TGTGCCAGCAGTCCTACAACATACAGGGGGCCAAGACAGCAGCCCCAGCATTTT.

This sequence joins TRBV6-1 and TRBJ1-1, with 7 positions matching TRBD1. The germline CDR1 and CDR2 sequences are MNHNS and SASEGT. The CDR3 is 15 residues long. V lost 7 bases, J lost 4 bases, and 12 bases stayed unmatched. CDR3 amino acids: CASKDRQGSFTEAFF. The CDR3 DNA follows: TGTGCCAGCAAGGACCGACAGGGATCCTTCACTGAAGCTTTCTTT.

V and J are TRBV6-6 and TRBJ1-5, with TRBD1 matching over 7 bases. This CDR3 comprises 14 residues. CDR1 and CDR2 from the germline V gene are MNHNY and SVGAGI (reference sequence). The trim removed 2 bases at V and 7 bases at J, leaving 5 bases unmatched. The CDR3 nucleotides read TGTGCCAGCAGTTACCGGACAGGTCTGCAGCCCCAGCATTTT. Translated, it gives CASSYRTGLQPQHF.

This chain links TRBV4-3 with TRBJ2-1, with D perhaps matching TRBD1 or TRBD2 (5 bases each). V was clipped by 4 bases and J by 1 base, with 11 bases between them. The CDR3 is 15 residues long. Per the germline V gene, CDR1 is LGHNA and CDR2 is YSLEER. CDR3: CASSPGAGSYNEQFF. In DNA form, the CDR3 reads TGCGCCAGCAGCCCCGGGGCAGGTTCCTACAATGAGCAGTTCTTC.

The V and J genes are TRBV13 and TRBJ2-7; no firm D call. The V gene lost 3 bases and the J gene lost 2 bases, with 11 bases spanning the gap. The CDR3 totals 14 residues. Germline V gives CDR1 PRHDT, CDR2 FYEKMQ (reference sequence). The CDR3 DNA sequence: TGTGCCAGCAGCTTTGGAACACTAACCTACGAGCAGTACTTC. Protein: CASSFGTLTYEQYF.

The chain has TRBV20-1 and TRBJ2-7; 7 bases are a match to TRBD2. CDR3 size: 15 residues. Looked up from germline, CDR1 is DFQATT and CDR2 is SNEGSKA (reference sequence). Trimming removed 5 bases from V and 1 base from J; junction bases left unmatched: 11. CDR3 coding DNA: TGCAGTGCTTTTCTCGTAGCTAGCGGTTCCTACGAGCAGTACTTC. Residues: CSAFLVASGSYEQYF.

The chain employs TRBV12-3 or TRBV12-4 and TRBJ2-1, with a possible D match to TRBD2 (5 bases). Between the trimmed V and J ends, which lost 3 bases and 0 bases, there was a span of 9 bases. CDR3 length: 15 amino acids. The CDR3 bases are TGTGCCAGCAGTTTTGAGGGTCTCTCCTACAATGAGCAGTTCTTC. Translating it yields CASSFEGLSYNEQFF.

This chain joins TRBV30 and TRBJ1-5, with D maybe TRBD1 (5 bases). Germline loops: CDR1 GTSNPN, CDR2 SVGIG (reference sequence). CDR3 length equals 14 residues. Trimming pared 8 bases from V and 6 bases from J, leaving 20 bases between. The CDR3 DNA is TGTGCCAGGACCAACGGTGGGGCTAGTCAGCCCCAGCATTTT. It is translated as CARTNGGASQPQHF.

The chain employs TRBV24-1 and TRBJ1-1, with D unresolved. V dropped 5 bases and J dropped 1 base, with 7 bases sitting between them. This CDR3 has 13 residues. Germline CDR1 is KGHDR and CDR2 is SFDVKD. CDR3 coding DNA: TGTGCCACCAGTGTCGCGGGGAACACTGAAGCTTTCTTT. It specifies CATSVAGNTEAFF.

The J gene is TRBJ2-1, the V gene TRBV5-5; a weak D match, TRBD1 (6 bases). The germline V gene encodes CDR1 SGHKS and CDR2 YYEKEE (reference sequence). This CDR3 has 11 residues. Trimming pared 5 bases from V and 10 bases from J, leaving 10 bases between. The CDR3 nucleotides read TGTGCCAGCAGTTCCGGGACAGAGCAGTTCTTC. Translation gives CASSSGTEQFF.

This chain joins TRBV6-2 or TRBV6-3 and TRBJ2-1; tentative D call: TRBD2 (7 bases). Germline loops: CDR1 MNHEY, CDR2 SVGEGT. This CDR3 has 15 amino acids. Trimming removed 4 bases from V and 7 bases from J, with 17 bases in between. The CDR3 nucleotides are TGTGCCAGCAGTTCCCTCGGGGGGCAGGCAAATGAGCAGTTCTTC. Translating gives CASSSLGGQANEQFF.

The chain is built from TRBV20-1 and TRBJ2-3; perhaps TRBD2 as D (6 bases). The CDR3 extends over 13 amino acids. Trimming left V 5 bases short and J 5 bases short, with 14 bases between. Germline V gene lookup returns CDR1 DFQATT and CDR2 SNEGSKA (reference sequence). The CDR3 loop is CSAPGGSRDTQYF. The CDR3 region has the DNA TGCAGTGCTCCCGGGGGAAGTCGAGATACGCAGTATTTT.

This chain connects TRBV12-3 or TRBV12-4 to TRBJ2-7; 8 nucleotides line up with TRBD1. The CDR3 spans 14 residues. Germline trimming cut 8 bases from V and 2 bases from J; bases unmatched to any gene: 8. DNA for the CDR3: TGTGCCAGCCAGGGCCTGGGACAGGCCTACGAGCAGTACTTC. Encoded protein: CASQGLGQAYEQYF.

The table lists this clonotype with a few counts. The chain has TRBV7-2 and TRBJ2-5; TRBD1 matches 8 bases. CDR1 SGHTA and CDR2 FQGNSA come from the germline V gene. The V gene end was trimmed by 8 bases and the J gene end by 2 bases; junction bases not matched to a gene: 7. This CDR3 has 14 residues. The CDR3 loop reads CASGDRFPQETQYF. The CDR3, as DNA: TGTGCCAGCGGGGACAGGTTCCCTCAAGAGACCCAGTACTTC.

The chain uses TRBV21-1 and TRBJ1-2; the DNA was not compared with TRBD1, the D call given in the table. TRBV21-1 is a pseudogene segment. The CDR3 loop spans 15 amino acids. CDR3 nucleotide sequence: TGTGCCAGCAGGGCGCGGGACCGACTATTCTATGGCTACACCTTC. Its translation: CASRARDRLFYGYTF.

The V gene is TRBV11-2, the J gene TRBJ2-1; no clear D. The CDR3 totals 16 residues. Germline V CDR1 and CDR2: SGHAT, FQNNGV. Trimming cost V 1 base and J 7 bases, with 17 bases left between them. CDR3 coding DNA: TGTGCCAGCAGCTTAGGTCTCATACGATGGGATAATGAGCAGTTCTTC. Encoded protein: CASSLGLIRWDNEQFF.

This clonotype has more than one count but fewer than ten. The chain has TRBV6-4 and TRBJ2-3; D is possibly TRBD2 (5 bases). CDR1 and CDR2 (germline): MRHNA, SNTAGT. This CDR3 has 15 residues. V shed 0 bases and J shed 5 bases, with 12 bases lying between them. The CDR3 is CASSDSRAGLDTQYF. CDR3 bases: TGTGCCAGCAGTGACTCTCGGGCGGGTCTAGATACGCAGTATTTT.

This clonotype occurred once. CDR3 sequence reads: CSAGTGDCDGYTF. In DNA form, the CDR3 reads TGCAGCGCTGGGACAGGGGATTGTGATGGCTACACCTTC. The rearrangement links TRBV29-1 to TRBJ1-2, with 10 bases fitting TRBD1. Trimming removed 7 bases from V and 6 bases from J; junction bases left unmatched: 8. Germline V gene data show CDR1 as SQVTM and CDR2 as ANQGSEA. There are 13 residues in the CDR3.

V gene TRBV2 combines with J gene TRBJ1-1, with a tentative D call TRBD1 (5 bases). The ends were cut back, 3 bases at V and 5 bases at J, with 10 bases in the middle. This CDR3 spans 13 amino acids. Germline CDR1 SNHLY, CDR2 FYNNEI. In DNA form, the CDR3 reads TGTGCCAGCAGTGATTGGACATTAACTGAAGCTTTCTTT. This gives the protein CASSDWTLTEAFF.

In DNA, the CDR3 is TGCGCCAGCAGCCCACCGGACGACACTGAAGCTTTCTTT. Translation: CASSPPDDTEAFF. V and J are TRBV4-1 and TRBJ1-1; D uncertain. The germline CDR1 and CDR2 sequences are MGHRA and YSYEKL. Trimming took off 4 bases at V and 3 bases at J, with 9 bases between the two ends. The CDR3 contains 13 residues.